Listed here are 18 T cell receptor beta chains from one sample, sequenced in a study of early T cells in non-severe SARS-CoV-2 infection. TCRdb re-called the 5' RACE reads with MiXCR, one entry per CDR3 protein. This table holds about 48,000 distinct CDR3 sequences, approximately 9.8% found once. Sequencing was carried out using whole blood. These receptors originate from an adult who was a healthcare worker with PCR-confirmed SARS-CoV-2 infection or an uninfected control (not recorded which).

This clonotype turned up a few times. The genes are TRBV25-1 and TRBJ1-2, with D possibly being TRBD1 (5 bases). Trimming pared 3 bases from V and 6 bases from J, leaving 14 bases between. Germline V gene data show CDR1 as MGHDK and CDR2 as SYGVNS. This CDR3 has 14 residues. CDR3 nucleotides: TGTGCCAGCAGTGAGTTCCAGGGCCTGGATGGCTACACCTTC. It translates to CASSEFQGLDGYTF.

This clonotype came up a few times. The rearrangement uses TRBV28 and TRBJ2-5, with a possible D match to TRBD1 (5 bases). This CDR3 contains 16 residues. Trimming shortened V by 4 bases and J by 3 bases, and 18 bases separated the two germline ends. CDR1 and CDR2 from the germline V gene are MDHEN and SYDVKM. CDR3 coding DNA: TGTGCCAGCAGTTCCCAGGGTCGTGGCACCAAAGAGACCCAGTACTTC. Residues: CASSSQGRGTKETQYF. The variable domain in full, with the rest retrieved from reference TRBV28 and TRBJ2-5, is DVKVTQSSRYLVKRTGEKVFLECVQDMDHENMFWYRQDPGLGLRLIYFSYDVKMKEKGDIPEGYSVSREKKERFSLILESASTNQTSMYLCASSSQGRGTKETQYFGPGTRLLVL.

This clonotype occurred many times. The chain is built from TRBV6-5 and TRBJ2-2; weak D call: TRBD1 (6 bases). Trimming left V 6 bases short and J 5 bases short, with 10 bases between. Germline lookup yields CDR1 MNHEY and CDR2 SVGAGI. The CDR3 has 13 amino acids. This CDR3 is CASSLQGTGELFF. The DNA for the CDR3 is TGTGCCAGCAGCTTACAGGGTACCGGGGAGCTGTTTTTT.

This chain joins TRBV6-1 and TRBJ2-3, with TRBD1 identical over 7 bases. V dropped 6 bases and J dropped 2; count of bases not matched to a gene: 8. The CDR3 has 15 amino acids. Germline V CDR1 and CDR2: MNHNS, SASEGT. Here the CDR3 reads CASSLSRGNTDTQYF. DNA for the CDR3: TGTGCCAGCAGCCTCTCCAGGGGGAACACAGATACGCAGTATTTT.

The CDR3 DNA reads as TGTGCCAGCAGTAGGAGAGAGGGCTCACCGAACACCGGGGAGCTGTTTTTT. Its protein product is CASSRREGSPNTGELFF. The V gene is TRBV6-1, the J gene TRBJ2-2, with a possible D match to TRBD2 (5 bases). The germline V gene encodes CDR1 MNHNS and CDR2 SASEGT. The CDR3 is made up of 17 amino acids. V was clipped by 5 bases and J by 0 bases, with 16 bases between them.

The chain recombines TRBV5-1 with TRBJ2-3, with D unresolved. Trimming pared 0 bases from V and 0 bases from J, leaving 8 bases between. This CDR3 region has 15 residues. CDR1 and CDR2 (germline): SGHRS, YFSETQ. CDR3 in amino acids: CASSLDPVSTDTQYF. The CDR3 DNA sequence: TGCGCCAGCAGCTTGGACCCGGTTAGCACAGATACGCAGTATTTT.

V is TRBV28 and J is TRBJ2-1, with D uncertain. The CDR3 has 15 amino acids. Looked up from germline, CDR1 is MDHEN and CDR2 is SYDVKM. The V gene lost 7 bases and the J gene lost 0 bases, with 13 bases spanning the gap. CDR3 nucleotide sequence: TGTGCCAGCACCGTCCCCGGGCTCTCCTACAATGAGCAGTTCTTC. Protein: CASTVPGLSYNEQFF.

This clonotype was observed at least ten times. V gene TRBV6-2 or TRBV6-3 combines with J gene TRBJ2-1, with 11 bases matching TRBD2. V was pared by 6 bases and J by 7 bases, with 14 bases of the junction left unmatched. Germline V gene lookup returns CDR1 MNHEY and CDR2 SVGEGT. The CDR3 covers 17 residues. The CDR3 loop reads CASSSPGTSGRRNEQFF. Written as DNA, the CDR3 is TGTGCCAGCAGCTCACCTGGGACTAGCGGACGAAGAAATGAGCAGTTCTTC.

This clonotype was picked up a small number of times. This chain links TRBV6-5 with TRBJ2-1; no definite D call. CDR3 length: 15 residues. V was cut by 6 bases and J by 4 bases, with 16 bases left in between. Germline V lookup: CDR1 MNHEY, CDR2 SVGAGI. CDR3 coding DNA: TGTGCCAGCAGGCCTCTAGGAACTGAATACAATGAGCAGTTCTTC. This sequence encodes CASRPLGTEYNEQFF.

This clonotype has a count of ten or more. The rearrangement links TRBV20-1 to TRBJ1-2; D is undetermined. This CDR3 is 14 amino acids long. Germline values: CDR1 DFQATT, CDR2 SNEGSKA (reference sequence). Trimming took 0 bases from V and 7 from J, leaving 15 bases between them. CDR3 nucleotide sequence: TGCAGTGCTAGAGAGGGCCAGGTTCTCGCTGGCTACACCTTC. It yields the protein CSAREGQVLAGYTF.

The CDR3 coding sequence is TGTGCCAGCAGCTTAGAAGGATACGGGGGGAAAAACACTGAAGCTTTCTTT. Translated: CASSLEGYGGKNTEAFF. V and J are TRBV11-3 and TRBJ1-1; D possibly corresponds to TRBD1 (5 bases). CDR3 size: 17 residues. Germline CDR1 reads SGHNT; CDR2 reads YENEEA. V dropped 0 bases and J dropped 2 bases, with 16 bases sitting between them.

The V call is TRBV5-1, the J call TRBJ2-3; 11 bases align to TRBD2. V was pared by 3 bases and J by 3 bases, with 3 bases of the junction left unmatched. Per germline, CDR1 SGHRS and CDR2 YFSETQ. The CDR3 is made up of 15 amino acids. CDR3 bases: TGCGCCAGCAGCTGGGGACTAGCGGAAACAGATACGCAGTATTTT. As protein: CASSWGLAETDTQYF.

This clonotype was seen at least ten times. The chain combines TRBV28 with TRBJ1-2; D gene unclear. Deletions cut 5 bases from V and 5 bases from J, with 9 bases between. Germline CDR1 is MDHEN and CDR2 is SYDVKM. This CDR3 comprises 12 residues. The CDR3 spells CASSVNRYGYTF. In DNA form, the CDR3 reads TGTGCCAGCAGTGTCAACAGATATGGCTACACCTTC.

The CDR3 protein is CSVEDPPQGAARTDTQYF. CDR3 nucleotides: TGCAGCGTTGAAGATCCCCCCCAGGGAGCGGCACGCACAGATACGCAGTATTTT. The genes are TRBV29-1 and TRBJ2-3, with D perhaps given as TRBD1 or TRBD2 (5 bases each). Germline V gene data show CDR1 as SQVTM and CDR2 as ANQGSEA. This CDR3 comprises 18 residues. Trimming left V 0 bases short and J 1 base short, with 20 bases between.

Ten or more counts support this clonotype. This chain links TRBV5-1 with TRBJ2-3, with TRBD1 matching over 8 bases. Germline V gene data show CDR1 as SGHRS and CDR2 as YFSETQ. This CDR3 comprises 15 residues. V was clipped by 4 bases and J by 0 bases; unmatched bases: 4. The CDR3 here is CASSVDRGSTDTQYF. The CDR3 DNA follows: TGCGCCAGCAGCGTTGACAGGGGAAGCACAGATACGCAGTATTTT.

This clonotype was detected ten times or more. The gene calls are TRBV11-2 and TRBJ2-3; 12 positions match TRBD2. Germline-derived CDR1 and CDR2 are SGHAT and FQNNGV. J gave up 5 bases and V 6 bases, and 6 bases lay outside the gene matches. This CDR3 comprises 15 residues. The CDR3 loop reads CASRRTSGIGDTQYF. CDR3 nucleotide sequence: TGTGCCAGCAGACGGACTAGCGGGATTGGAGATACGCAGTATTTT.

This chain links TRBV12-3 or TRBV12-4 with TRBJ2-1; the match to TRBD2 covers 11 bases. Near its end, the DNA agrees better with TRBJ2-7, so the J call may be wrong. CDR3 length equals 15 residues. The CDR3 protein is CASSPGLAAYNEQYF. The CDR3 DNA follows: TGTGCCAGCAGTCCGGGACTAGCGGCTTACAATGAGCAGTACTTC.

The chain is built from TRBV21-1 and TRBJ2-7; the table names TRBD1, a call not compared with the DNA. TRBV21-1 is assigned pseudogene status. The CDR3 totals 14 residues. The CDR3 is CASSNGTGDYEQYF. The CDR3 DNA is TGTGCCAGCAGTAACGGGACAGGAGACTACGAGCAGTACTTC.